What follows are 8 T cell receptor beta chains derived from one specimen sequenced in a study of OX40 agonist ivuxolimab in advanced cancers. Sequenced by immunoSEQ multiplex PCR; TCRdb stores in-frame clones only, minus some. This sample carries more than 20,000 clones, 83% of them seen once, and the ten largest clones take around 20%. The specimen was CD4+ or CD8+ T cells sorted from blood, collected in a trial of the OX40 agonist ivuxolimab. These receptors all come from an adult with an advanced solid tumor such as melanoma, head and neck, liver or kidney cancer.

V usage is TRBV29-1 and J usage is TRBJ1-4, with D unclear. This CDR3 is built from 12 residues. Trimming removed 7 bases at V and 8 bases at J, with 14 bases between. Germline V gene lookup returns CDR1 SQVTM and CDR2 ANQGSEA. CDR3 in amino acids: CSAKGREEKLFF. Here the CDR3 DNA reads TGCAGCGCCAAGGGAAGGGAGGAAAAACTGTTTTTT.

J is TRBJ2-3 and V is TRBV7-8, with D uncertain. V was clipped by 5 bases and J by 3 bases, with 3 bases between them. The CDR3 length is 11 residues. Germline loops: CDR1 SGHVS, CDR2 FQNEAQ. CDR3 DNA sequence: TGTGCCAGCAGCCGTACAGATACGCAGTATTTT. The encoded protein is CASSRTDTQYF.

The J gene is TRBJ2-3, the V gene TRBV9; D uncertain. The germline V gene encodes CDR1 SGDLS and CDR2 YYNGEE. CDR3 length: 13 residues. V lost 0 bases and J lost 1, with 3 bases in between. The CDR3, as DNA: TGTGCCAGCAGCGTAGGTGGCACAGATACGCAGTATTTT. It translates to CASSVGGTDTQYF.

V is TRBV21-1 and J is TRBJ1-3. TRBV21-1 is given as a pseudogene. The CDR3 is made up of 15 amino acids. CDR3 region: CASSKEGRPGNTIYF. For the CDR3, the DNA is TGTGCCAGCAGCAAAGAGGGGAGACCTGGAAACACCATATATTTT.

The rearrangement links TRBV28 to TRBJ2-1; possibly TRBD1 for D (6 bases). Germline V gene lookup returns CDR1 MDHEN and CDR2 SYDVKM. V was shortened by 4 bases and J by 0 bases, with 19 bases between the two germline ends. The CDR3 totals 18 residues. CDR3 residues: CASSSLHRVTSSYNEQFF. The CDR3 DNA sequence: TGTGCCAGCAGTTCCCTACACAGGGTAACGAGCTCCTACAATGAGCAGTTCTTC.

This clone is deemed medium-sized. J is TRBJ1-1 and V is TRBV13; 8 bases are a match to TRBD1. V lost 5 bases, J lost 3 bases, and 8 bases stayed unmatched. The germline V gene encodes CDR1 PRHDT and CDR2 FYEKMQ (reference sequence). The CDR3 has 15 amino acids. Written as DNA, the CDR3 is TGTGCCAGCAGCACGAGACAGGGGCAGGACACTGAAGCTTTCTTT. It codes for CASSTRQGQDTEAFF.

V is TRBV19 and J is TRBJ2-3, with D perhaps matching TRBD1 (6 bases). This CDR3 contains 15 residues. The germline CDR1 and CDR2 sequences are LNHDA and SQIVND (reference sequence). Trimming took 6 bases from V and 4 from J, leaving 17 bases between them. CDR3 DNA: TGTGCCAGTAGCCCTCTAGGGGGACGGGCAGATACGCAGTATTTT. Translation gives CASSPLGGRADTQYF.

This chain uses TRBV15 with TRBJ1-1; the D is unclear. The germline V and J ends were trimmed by 0 bases and 8 bases, with 13 bases remaining between them. CDR1 and CDR2 (germline): LNHNV, YYDKDF (reference sequence). CDR3 length equals 14 residues. The CDR3 nucleotides read TGTGCCACCAGCAGAGATTTTAGCCTCTTAGAAGCTTTCTTT. This translates into CATSRDFSLLEAFF.